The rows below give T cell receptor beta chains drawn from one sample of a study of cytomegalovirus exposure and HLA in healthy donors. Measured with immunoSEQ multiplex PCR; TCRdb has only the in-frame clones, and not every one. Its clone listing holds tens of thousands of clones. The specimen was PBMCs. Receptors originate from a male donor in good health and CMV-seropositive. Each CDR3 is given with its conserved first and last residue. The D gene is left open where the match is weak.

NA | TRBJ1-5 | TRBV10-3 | TGTGCCATCCGGAAGCAAAAGGGACATAGCAATCAGCCCCAGCATTTT | CAIRKQKGHSNQPQHF
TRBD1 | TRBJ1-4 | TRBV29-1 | TGCAGCGTTGGCTCCGACAGGGGGGTACAACTGTTTTTT | CSVGSDRGVQLFF
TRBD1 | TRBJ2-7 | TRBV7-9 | TGTGCCAGCAGCAGGGGACAGGGGATAATGCACGAGCAGTACTTC | CASSRGQGIMHEQYF
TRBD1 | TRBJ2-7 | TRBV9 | TGTGCCAGCAGCTACAAACAGGGGGTCGACGAGCAGTACTTC | CASSYKQGVDEQYF
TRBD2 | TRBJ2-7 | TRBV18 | TGTGCCAGCTCACCACCGTCTTCGGATCAGCGGGAGGTAGGGGTCGAGCAGTACTTC | CASSPPSSDQREVGVEQYF
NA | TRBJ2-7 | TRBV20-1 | TGCAGTGCTAGAGCATGGACAGATGTCTTC | CSARAWTDVF
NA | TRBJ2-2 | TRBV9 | TGTGCCAGCAGCGTAGCGATAGCGGAAGCGAACACCGGGGAGCTGTTTTTT | CASSVAIAEANTGELFF
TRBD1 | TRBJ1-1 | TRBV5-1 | TGCGCCAGCCTACCGGGACAGGGTTTGAACACTGAAGCTTTCTTT | CASLPGQGLNTEAFF
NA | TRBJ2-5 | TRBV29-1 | TGCAGCGTACCCTACGACGGAGAAGAGACCCAGTACTTC | CSVPYDGEETQYF
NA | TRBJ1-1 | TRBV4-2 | TGTGCCAGCAGCCAAGATTGGTACGGGACTGAAGCTTTCTTT | CASSQDWYGTEAFF
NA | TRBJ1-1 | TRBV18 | TGTGCCAGCTCACCAGCGGCAAGCGGCACTGAAGCTTTCTTT | CASSPAASGTEAFF
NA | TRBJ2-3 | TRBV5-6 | TGTGCCAGCAGCTTGACCGTAATAGCAAAAGCAGATACGCAGTATTTT | CASSLTVIAKADTQYF
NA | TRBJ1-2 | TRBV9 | TGTGCCAGCAGCGTAGACGGACAGAGGGGCTACACCTTC | CASSVDGQRGYTF
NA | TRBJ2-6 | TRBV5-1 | TGCGCCAGCAGTACGGGGTCGGGGGCCAACGTCCTGACTTTC | CASSTGSGANVLTF
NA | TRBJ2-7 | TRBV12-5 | TGTGCTAGTGGTTTGGACAGCTACGAGCAGTACTTC | CASGLDSYEQYF
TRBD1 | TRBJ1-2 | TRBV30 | TGTGCCTGGGGGACAGTTTATGGCTACACCTTC | CAWGTVYGYTF
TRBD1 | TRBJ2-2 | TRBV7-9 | TGTGCCAGCAGCCCGACAGGGAATTTACACGCCGGGGAGCTGTTTTTT | CASSPTGNLHAGELFF
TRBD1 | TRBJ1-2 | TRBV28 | TGTGCCAGTGAAAAGACAGGGCTCTATGGCTACACCTTC | CASEKTGLYGYTF
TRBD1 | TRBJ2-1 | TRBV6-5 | TGTGCCAGCAGTTACTCGATTGGTACAGGGGGCAATGAGCAGTTCTTC | CASSYSIGTGGNEQFF
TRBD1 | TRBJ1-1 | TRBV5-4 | TGTGCCAGCAGCTCCCCGGGACAGGTCGACACTGAAGCTTTCTTT | CASSSPGQVDTEAFF
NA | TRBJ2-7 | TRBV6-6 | TGTGCCAGCAGCCCAAACACAGGGACCTACGAGCAGTACTTC | CASSPNTGTYEQYF
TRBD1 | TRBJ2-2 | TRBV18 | TGTGCCAGCTCACCTTACAGGGGTCGCCCGAACACCGGGGAGCTGTTTTTT | CASSPYRGRPNTGELFF
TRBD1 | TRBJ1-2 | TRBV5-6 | TGTGCCAGCAGTCAACAGGGGGCGAATGGCTACACCTTC | CASSQQGANGYTF
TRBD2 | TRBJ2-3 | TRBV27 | TGTGCCAGCGGGGCTAGCGGGACCACAGATACGCAGTATTTT | CASGASGTTDTQYF
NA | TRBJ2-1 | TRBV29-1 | TGCAGCGGACTGCAGAATGAGCAGTTCTTC | CSGLQNEQFF
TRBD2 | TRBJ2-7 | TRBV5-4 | TGTGCCAGCAGCATGGGGGGGACTAGCGGAACCTACGAGCAGTACTTC | CASSMGGTSGTYEQYF